The rows below give T cell receptor beta chains drawn from one sample of a study of CD8 T cells in Susac syndrome. TCRdb processed the immunoSEQ multiplex PCR reads anew with MiXCR; each CDR3 protein has one entry. This table has a few hundred thousand distinct CDR3 sequences, around 93% appearing once. The source material was CD4+ T cells from PBMCs. The source of these receptors is a human donor with multiple sclerosis. Both conserved end residues are part of each CDR3. D genes are given only for firm matches. Not every row has a clone size; where given, it reads once, few, many or a size class.

>TRBJ2-3|NA|TRBV27|NA|13
TGTGCCAGCAGCCCCGGCCGCACAGATACGCAGTATTTT
CASSPGRTDTQYF
>TRBJ2-5|NA|TRBV29-1|NA|14
TGCAGCGTTGAAGATCACAGGGTCCGCGAGACCCAGTACTTC
CSVEDHRVRETQYF
>TRBJ2-3|TRBD2|TRBV4-1|NA|16
TGCGCCAGCAGCCAAGGGACTAGCCTTGACACAGATACGCAGTATTTT
CASSQGTSLDTDTQYF
>TRBJ2-2|NA|TRBV5-1|NA|12
TGCGCCAGCAGCCAGGAGACCGGGGAGCTGTTTTTT
CASSQETGELFF
>TRBJ2-5|NA|TRBV20-1|NA|14
TGCAGTGCCCCGACCCATCTAGCGCGAGAGACCCAGTACTTC
CSAPTHLARETQYF
>TRBJ2-3|TRBD2|TRBV20-1|NA|15
TGCAGTGCTAGACCAACTAGCGGGAGCACAGATACGCAGTATTTT
CSARPTSGSTDTQYF
>TRBJ2-7|TRBD2|TRBV29-1|NA|13
TGCAGCGTTCTTATAGCGGGGTCCTACGAGCAGTACTTC
CSVLIAGSYEQYF
>TRBJ2-2|NA|TRBV2|NA|13
TGTGCCAGCAGTGTGTCGCGCACCGGGGAGCTGTTTTTT
CASSVSRTGELFF
>TRBJ1-2|TRBD1|TRBV29-1|NA|13
TGCAGCGTTGAAGATCTGACAGGGGGAGGCTACACCTTC
CSVEDLTGGGYTF
>TRBJ2-3|NA|TRBV6-2/TRBV6-3|NA|16
TGTGCCAGCAGTCCGCCACGCGTGGCCCGCACAGATACGCAGTATTTT
CASSPPRVARTDTQYF
>TRBJ1-1|NA|TRBV12-5|NA|11
TGTGCTAGTGGCCAGAACACTGAAGCTTTCTTT
CASGQNTEAFF
>TRBJ1-1|NA|TRBV30|NA|12
TGTGCCTTCCTGAGAGGGTTCACTGAAGCTTTCTTT
CAFLRGFTEAFF
>TRBJ1-2|NA|TRBV19|NA|14
TGTGCCAGTAGTATAGGCGGACCTAACTATGGCTACACCTTC
CASSIGGPNYGYTF
>TRBJ1-5|TRBD1|TRBV6-1|NA|14
TGTGCCAGCAGTGGGGGGGACAGGAATCAGCCCCAGCATTTT
CASSGGDRNQPQHF
>TRBJ2-3|TRBD1|TRBV10-1|NA|14
TGCGCCAGCTCCGGGACAGGATCCACAGATACGCAGTATTTT
CASSGTGSTDTQYF
>TRBJ2-3|NA|TRBV11-1|NA|13
TGTGCCAGCAGCCTACGTTACACAGATACGCAGTATTTT
CASSLRYTDTQYF
>TRBJ2-5|TRBD2|TRBV24-1|once|18
TGTGCCACCAGTGATTTAGGCCGCGGGACTACCGAAGAAGAGACCCAGTACTTC
CATSDLGRGTTEEETQYF
>TRBJ2-3|NA|TRBV12-3/TRBV12-4|NA|15
TGTGCCAGCAGGGTAACTGCAGGCCTACTCGATACGCAGTATTTT
CASRVTAGLLDTQYF
>TRBJ1-1|NA|TRBV7-9|NA|13
TGTGCCAGCAGCCTAGAATTCGGAGCTGAAGCTTTCTTT
CASSLEFGAEAFF
>TRBJ1-3|NA|TRBV5-1|NA|14
TGCGCCAGCAGCCCCCTTGGGGCTGGAAACACCATATATTTT
CASSPLGAGNTIYF
>TRBJ1-4|TRBD1|TRBV9|NA|15
TGTGCCAGCAGCCCCGGGACAGGGAGGAATGAAAAACTGTTTTTT
CASSPGTGRNEKLFF
>TRBJ2-1|NA|TRBV12-3/TRBV12-4|once|16
TGTGCCAGCAGTTTCTGGGGCCGCAGCTCCTACAATGAGCAGTTCTTC
CASSFWGRSSYNEQFF
>TRBJ2-4|TRBD2|TRBV19|NA|20
TGTGCCAGTAGTATAGATCGGCTAGCGGGAGATCCGTTGGCCAAAAACATTCAGTACTTC
CASSIDRLAGDPLAKNIQYF
>TRBJ2-7|TRBD1|TRBV4-2|once|15
TGTGCCAGCAGCCAAGTGGCGTCAGGGGGCTACGAGCAGTACTTC
CASSQVASGGYEQYF
>TRBJ2-7|TRBD2|TRBV20-1|NA|16
TGCAGTGCTAGAGAAGCCGGGCGGCTAGCGGGGGGCGAGCAGTACTTC
CSAREAGRLAGGEQYF
>TRBJ2-3|TRBD2|TRBV7-8|NA|16
TGTGCCAGCAGCCTGCGGACTAGCGGGGGTGCAGATACGCAGTATTTT
CASSLRTSGGADTQYF
>TRBJ2-1|TRBD2|TRBV7-9|NA|15
TGTGCCAGCGTCAGTGGAGCGGGAAGGTACAATGAGCAGTTCTTC
CASVSGAGRYNEQFF
>TRBJ1-1|NA|TRBV6-2/TRBV6-3|NA|11
TGTGCCAGCAGCCATACGGGGGGAGCTTTCTTT
CASSHTGGAFF
>TRBJ2-2|TRBD1|TRBV20-1|NA|14
TGCAGTGCTAGCAGGGGGCTGGACACCGGGGAGCTGTTTTTT
CSASRGLDTGELFF
>TRBJ1-1|NA|TRBV30|NA|14
TGTGCCTGGATAGGGAGGGAATCGTGGACTGAAGCTTTCTTT
CAWIGRESWTEAFF
>TRBJ1-2|NA|TRBV29-1|NA|13
TGCAGCGTTGAAGTAGGCCAGAACTATGGCTACACCTTC
CSVEVGQNYGYTF
>TRBJ2-2|NA|TRBV5-4|once|15
TGTGCCAGCAGCCAGGACAAAAGGAACACCGGGGAGCTGTTTTTT
CASSQDKRNTGELFF
>TRBJ2-3|NA|TRBV27|NA|16
TGTGCCAGCAGTTTATTGGGGCAGGGACGCACAGATACGCAGTATTTT
CASSLLGQGRTDTQYF
>TRBJ1-6|TRBD1|TRBV5-1|NA|15
TGCGCCAGCAGCGGGGGGACAGCGGATAATTCACCCCTCCACTTT
CASSGGTADNSPLHF
>TRBJ1-1|NA|TRBV5-1|NA|16
TGCGCCAGCAGCCATTCCCGGGGATTTGCGGACACTGAAGCTTTCTTT
CASSHSRGFADTEAFF
>TRBJ1-1|NA|TRBV19|NA|16
TGTGCCAGTTACCAGAGAATAAGTGGACTGAACACTGAAGCTTTCTTT
CASYQRISGLNTEAFF
>TRBJ1-1|NA|TRBV29-1|NA|12
TGCAGCGTTGGTTTCCGGGACACTGAAGCTTTCTTT
CSVGFRDTEAFF
>TRBJ2-3|TRBD2|TRBV20-1|NA|13
TGCAGTGCTAGAGATGGGGGGGAGGAAAAGCAGTATTTT
CSARDGGEEKQYF
>TRBJ1-3|NA|TRBV28|NA|15
TGTGCCAGCGACGGAACGGCCGGCTCTGGAAACACCATATATTTT
CASDGTAGSGNTIYF
>TRBJ2-2|NA|TRBV2|NA|15
TGTGCCAGCAGTGAAGCACGGACTTTCACCGGGGAGCTGTTTTTT
CASSEARTFTGELFF
>TRBJ1-2|NA|TRBV27|NA|14
TGTGCCAGCAGCCCAGGCTGGTCGAACTATGGCTACACCTTC
CASSPGWSNYGYTF
>TRBJ1-2|NA|TRBV3-1|NA|14
TGTGCCAGCAGCCAATCCAGGTCGGGTGGTGGCTACACCTTC
CASSQSRSGGGYTF
>TRBJ2-4|NA|TRBV7-2|NA|15
TGTGCCAGCAGCTTAGCGGAGGGTGCCAAAAACATTCAGTACTTC
CASSLAEGAKNIQYF
>TRBJ1-1|NA|TRBV5-1|NA|13
TGCGCCAGCAGCTTGGTTTCCGCTACTGAAGCTTTCTTT
CASSLVSATEAFF